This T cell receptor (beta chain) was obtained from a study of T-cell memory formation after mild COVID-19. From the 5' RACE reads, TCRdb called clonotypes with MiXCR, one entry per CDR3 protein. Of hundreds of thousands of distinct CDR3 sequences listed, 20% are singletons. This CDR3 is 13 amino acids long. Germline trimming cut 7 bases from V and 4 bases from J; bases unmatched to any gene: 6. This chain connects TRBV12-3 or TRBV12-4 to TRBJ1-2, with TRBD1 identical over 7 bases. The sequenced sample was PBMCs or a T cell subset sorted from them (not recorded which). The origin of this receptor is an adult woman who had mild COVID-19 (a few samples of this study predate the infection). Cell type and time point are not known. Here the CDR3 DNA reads TGTGCCAGCAACCGTGGACAGGTCTATGGCTACACCTTC. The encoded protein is CASNRGQVYGYTF.